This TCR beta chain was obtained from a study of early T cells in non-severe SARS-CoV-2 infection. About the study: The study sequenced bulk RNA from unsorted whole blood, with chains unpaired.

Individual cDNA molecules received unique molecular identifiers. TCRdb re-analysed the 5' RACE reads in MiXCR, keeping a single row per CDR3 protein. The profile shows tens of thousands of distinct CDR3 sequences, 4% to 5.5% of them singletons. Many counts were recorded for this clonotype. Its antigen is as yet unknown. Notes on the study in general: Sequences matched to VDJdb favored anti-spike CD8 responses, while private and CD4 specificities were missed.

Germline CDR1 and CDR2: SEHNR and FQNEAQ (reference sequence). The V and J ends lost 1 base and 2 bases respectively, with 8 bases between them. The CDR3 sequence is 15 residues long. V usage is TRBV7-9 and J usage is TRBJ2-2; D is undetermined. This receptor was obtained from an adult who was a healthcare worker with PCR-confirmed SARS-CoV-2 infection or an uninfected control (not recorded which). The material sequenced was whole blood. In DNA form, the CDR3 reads TGTGCCAGCAGCTTAGACTATTACAACACCGGGGAGCTGTTTTTT. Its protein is CASSLDYYNTGELFF.